These 30 T cell receptor beta chains share one sample of origin, sequenced in a study of T cell responses to AZD1222 COVID-19 vaccine. TCRdb keeps only in-frame clones here, not all; method: immunoSEQ multiplex PCR. The repertoire holds 70,000 to 95,000 clones, with roughly 86% as singletons. Sequenced here: peripheral blood, sampled 28 days after the second AZD1222 dose. All receptors derive from an adult who received the AZD1222 COVID-19 vaccine.

This chain joins TRBV14 and TRBJ2-5; D not certain. The ends were cut back, 4 bases at V and 9 bases at J, with 15 bases in the middle. The CDR3 is 13 residues long. Germline values: CDR1 SGHDN, CDR2 FVKESK. DNA of the CDR3: TGTGCCAGCAGCCCCAACTCAGATCGGGCCCAGTACTTC. This gives the protein CASSPNSDRAQYF.

This sequence joins TRBV7-7 and TRBJ2-1; 11 bases line up with TRBD2. In germline, CDR1 is SSHAT, CDR2 FNYEAQ (reference sequence). Trimming at V came to 1 base and at J to 5 bases, leaving 1 base not matched to a gene. This CDR3 is built from 15 residues. In DNA form, the CDR3 reads TGTGCCAGCAGCTTAGTAGCGGGAGGGGACAATGAGCAGTTCTTC. Translation gives CASSLVAGGDNEQFF.

This clone showed up just a few times. The chain employs TRBV2 and TRBJ1-4; D is uncertain. The CDR3 totals 13 residues. Trimming took off 2 bases at V and 8 bases at J, with 9 bases between the two ends. Germline CDR1 is SNHLY and CDR2 is FYNNEI. The CDR3 region has the DNA TGTGCCAGCAGTGAAAGTGGTGTGGAAAAACTGTTTTTT. Translated: CASSESGVEKLFF.

This sequence joins TRBV6-5 and TRBJ2-7, with D unclear. V dropped 3 bases and J dropped 7 bases, with 7 bases sitting between them. Germline CDR1 is MNHEY and CDR2 is SVGAGI. The CDR3 has 11 amino acids. As DNA, the CDR3 is TGTGCCAGCAGTTATAGGGATGAGCAGTACTTC. Translating it yields CASSYRDEQYF.

The gene calls are TRBV24-1 and TRBJ2-1, with 12 bases fitting TRBD2. Germline assignment: CDR1 KGHDR and CDR2 SFDVKD. The V segment lost 4 bases and the J segment 11 bases; nucleotides outside the gene matches: 5. The CDR3 is 14 amino acids. The CDR3 loop is CATSELTSGGKQFF. The CDR3 DNA reads TGTGCCACCAGTGAGTTAACTAGCGGGGGGAAGCAGTTCTTC.

The chain is built from TRBV19 and TRBJ2-5; no definite D call. V lost 6 bases, J lost 0 bases, and 8 bases lay in between. Germline V gene data show CDR1 as LNHDA and CDR2 as SQIVND (reference sequence). The CDR3 contains 13 residues. The CDR3 DNA sequence: TGTGCCAGTAGCCGGGCCTACCAAGAGACCCAGTACTTC. Protein product: CASSRAYQETQYF. The complete variable domain, with remaining parts taken from reference TRBV19 and TRBJ2-5, reads DGGITQSPKYLFRKEGQNVTLSCEQNLNHDAMYWYRQDPGQGLRLIYYSQIVNDFQKGDIAEGYSVSREKKESFPLTVTSAQKNPTAFYLCASSRAYQETQYFGPGTRLLVL.

This clone was recorded once. The J gene is TRBJ2-7, the V gene TRBV2; 8 nucleotides match TRBD2. V gave up 4 bases and J gave up 0 bases; unmatched junction bases: 5. This CDR3 is built from 15 residues. Germline V gives CDR1 SNHLY, CDR2 FYNNEI. As DNA, the CDR3 is TGTGCCAGCAGTGCGAAGCGGGAGTACTCCTACGAGCAGTACTTC. Translation gives CASSAKREYSYEQYF.

This clone has a single count. For the CDR3, the DNA is TGTGCCAGCGGGAAAGTCCTTAGAGAGCAGTTCTTC. This codes for CASGKVLREQFF. This chain links TRBV27 with TRBJ2-1; D not resolved. The CDR3 is made up of 12 amino acids. V gave up 8 bases and J gave up 10 bases, with 15 bases separating them. CDR1 is MNHEY, CDR2 SMNVEV, per germline (reference sequence).

In nucleotides, the CDR3 is TGTGCCAGCGGCCGGACTAACTATGGCTACACCTTC. Encoded protein: CASGRTNYGYTF. The gene calls are TRBV6-5 and TRBJ1-2; unclear D gene. Germline CDR1 MNHEY, CDR2 SVGAGI. Deletions cut 8 bases from V and 0 bases from J, with 7 bases between. This CDR3 has 12 amino acids.

This rearrangement joins TRBV7-3 to TRBJ2-3; 11 bases agree with TRBD2. The ends lost 4 bases at V and 4 bases at J; junction bases unmatched: 4. CDR3 length equals 15 residues. Germline V gene sequence: CDR1 SGHTA, CDR2 FQGTGA. The CDR3 DNA sequence: TGTGCCAGCAGCTCGGGACTAGCGGATTCAGATACGCAGTATTTT. Amino acid sequence: CASSSGLADSDTQYF.

V and J are TRBV4-1 and TRBJ2-3, with a possible D match to TRBD1 (5 bases). Germline assignment: CDR1 MGHRA and CDR2 YSYEKL. Trimming took 4 bases from V and 0 from J, leaving 11 bases between them. The CDR3 is 15 amino acids. CDR3 nucleotide sequence: TGCGCCAGCAGCCCGACAGCCTTTAGCACAGATACGCAGTATTTT. Translating it yields CASSPTAFSTDTQYF.

V gene TRBV19 combines with J gene TRBJ2-7; TRBD2 is a possible D gene (5 bases). Between the trimmed V and J ends, which lost 6 bases and 3 bases, there was a span of 18 bases. The germline gives CDR1 LNHDA, CDR2 SQIVND (reference sequence). There are 15 residues in the CDR3. The CDR3 here is CASSPSLGGGYEQYF. Here the CDR3 DNA reads TGTGCCAGTAGCCCATCTCTCGGAGGCGGCTACGAGCAGTACTTC. Full variable domain (remainder filled in from reference TRBV19 and TRBJ2-7): DGGITQSPKYLFRKEGQNVTLSCEQNLNHDAMYWYRQDPGQGLRLIYYSQIVNDFQKGDIAEGYSVSREKKESFPLTVTSAQKNPTAFYLCASSPSLGGGYEQYFGPGTRLTVT.

Only one count was recorded for this clone. The genes are TRBV30 and TRBJ2-7, with no clear D. The CDR3 covers 10 residues. Germline lookup yields CDR1 GTSNPN and CDR2 SVGIG (reference sequence). The germline V and J ends were trimmed by 1 base and 8 bases, with 6 bases remaining between them. The CDR3 DNA sequence: TGTGCCTGGAGTGGGAGCCAGCAGTACTTC. It yields the protein CAWSGSQQYF.

The V gene is TRBV19, the J gene TRBJ1-5; D may be TRBD1 (6 bases). This CDR3 region has 15 residues. The germline V gene has CDR1 LNHDA and CDR2 SQIVND (reference sequence). V was shortened by 9 bases and J by 1 base, with 16 bases between the two germline ends. Here the CDR3 reads CASKGTTGSNQPQHF. In DNA form, the CDR3 reads TGTGCCAGCAAGGGCACCACAGGGAGCAATCAGCCCCAGCATTTT.

The V call is TRBV19, the J call TRBJ1-2; 9 bases match TRBD1. CDR3 length equals 15 residues. Trimming removed 5 bases from V and 4 bases from J; junction bases left unmatched: 8. The germline V gene encodes CDR1 LNHDA and CDR2 SQIVND (reference sequence). CDR3 protein: CASSENRGLSYGYTF. CDR3 DNA sequence: TGTGCCAGTAGTGAAAACAGGGGGCTGAGCTATGGCTACACCTTC. Combining the CDR3 with reference TRBV19 and TRBJ1-2 gives the whole variable domain DGGITQSPKYLFRKEGQNVTLSCEQNLNHDAMYWYRQDPGQGLRLIYYSQIVNDFQKGDIAEGYSVSREKKESFPLTVTSAQKNPTAFYLCASSENRGLSYGYTFGSGTRLTVV.

The CDR3 reads CASSQPGQRIAGELFF. The CDR3 DNA sequence: TGTGCCAGCAGCCAACCGGGACAAAGAATCGCCGGGGAGCTGTTTTTT. This rearrangement joins TRBV3-1 (or the pseudogene TRBV3-2) to TRBJ2-2; D might be TRBD1 (6 bases). The CDR3 is 16 amino acids. Looked up from germline, CDR1 is LGHDT and CDR2 is YNNKEL (reference sequence). The germline V and J ends were trimmed by 2 bases and 6 bases, with 16 bases remaining between them.

CDR3 region: CASSPTGGRNEKLFF. DNA of the CDR3: TGTGCCAGCAGTCCAACAGGTGGCCGTAATGAAAAACTGTTTTTT. The chain couples TRBV6-5 to TRBJ1-4, with TRBD1 as a possible D gene (5 bases). V lost 5 bases to trimming and J lost 4 bases, with 14 bases between them. This CDR3 contains 15 residues. Germline CDR1 MNHEY, CDR2 SVGAGI.

This chain uses TRBV6-4 with TRBJ1-2; 7 bases map to TRBD1. From germline, CDR1 is MRHNA and CDR2 SNTAGT. V dropped 2 bases and J dropped 4; count of bases not matched to a gene: 7. CDR3 size: 15 residues. The CDR3 here is CASSDQIGGIYGYTF. For the CDR3, the DNA is TGTGCCAGCAGTGACCAGATAGGGGGCATCTATGGCTACACCTTC.

The rearrangement joins TRBV19 to TRBJ1-2; TRBD1 agrees at 7 bases. The ends lost 6 bases at V and 4 bases at J; junction bases unmatched: 5. The germline CDR1 and CDR2 sequences are LNHDA and SQIVND (reference sequence). This CDR3 has 13 residues. This chain's CDR3 is CASSPTGFYGYTF. The CDR3 nucleotides read TGTGCCAGTAGCCCGACAGGGTTCTATGGCTACACCTTC.

This chain joins TRBV4-1 and TRBJ2-1; 16 bases line up with TRBD2. The CDR3 is 16 residues long. With 3 bases clipped from V and 8 bases from J, the junction kept 4 bases outside the gene matches. CDR1 and CDR2 from the germline V gene are MGHRA and YSYEKL. The CDR3 reads CASSQGLAGGPHEQFF. The CDR3 region has the DNA TGCGCCAGCAGCCAGGGACTAGCGGGAGGGCCCCATGAGCAGTTCTTC.

This clone was seen once. The chain carries TRBV4-1 and TRBJ2-5; no clear D. In germline, CDR1 is MGHRA, CDR2 YSYEKL. The CDR3 loop spans 13 amino acids. V was cut by 7 bases and J by 4 bases, with 13 bases left in between. CDR3 amino acids: CASTWTLGETQYF. In DNA, the CDR3 is TGCGCCAGCACCTGGACCCTGGGAGAGACCCAGTACTTC.

The J gene is TRBJ2-5, the V gene TRBV4-1, with 11 bases identical to TRBD2. Germline V gene lookup returns CDR1 MGHRA and CDR2 YSYEKL. The J segment lost 4 bases and the V segment lost 3 bases, leaving 4 bases of the junction unmatched. The CDR3 has 15 amino acids. CDR3 in amino acids: CASSHLGTSGETQYF. In DNA, the CDR3 is TGCGCCAGCAGCCATCTCGGGACTAGCGGAGAGACCCAGTACTTC.

The gene calls are TRBV4-1 and TRBJ2-2, with a tentative D call TRBD2 (5 bases). V lost 4 bases and J lost 0, with 15 bases in between. CDR3 length: 17 residues. The V gene's germline CDR1 is MGHRA and CDR2 YSYEKL. The CDR3 nucleotides are TGCGCCAGCAGCCCCGGTCTCCGGAGGTCGAACACCGGGGAGCTGTTTTTT. Protein product: CASSPGLRRSNTGELFF.

The chain is built from TRBV5-1 and TRBJ2-3; 11 bases map to TRBD1. The CDR3 loop spans 16 amino acids. V lost 2 bases to trimming and J lost 4 bases; unmatched junction nucleotides: 6. Germline V gene data show CDR1 as SGHRS and CDR2 as YFSETQ. The CDR3 is CASSFPRTGGADTQYF. The CDR3 bases are TGCGCCAGCAGCTTCCCCCGGACAGGGGGCGCAGATACGCAGTATTTT.

The chain employs TRBV10-3 and TRBJ1-3, with unresolved D. The V end lost 4 bases, the J end lost 0 bases, and 10 bases lay between the germline ends. The germline CDR1 and CDR2 sequences are ENHRY and SYGVKD. This CDR3 is 15 amino acids long. CDR3 sequence reads: CAISVVPLSGNTIYF. The DNA of the CDR3 is TGTGCCATCAGTGTTGTCCCTCTCTCTGGAAACACCATATATTTT.

The CDR3 region has the DNA TGTGCCAGCAGCGTACGACCGGGACAGGGAGGCTACACCTTC. It encodes CASSVRPGQGGYTF. The chain couples TRBV7-6 to TRBJ1-2; 9 positions match TRBD1. CDR3 size: 14 residues. Germline trimming cut 5 bases from V and 8 bases from J; bases unmatched to any gene: 9. Germline V gene sequence: CDR1 SGHVS, CDR2 FNYEAQ. Supplemented by reference TRBV7-6 and TRBJ1-2, the full variable domain reads GAGVSQSPRYKVTKRGQDVALRCDPISGHVSLYWYRQALGQGPEFLTYFNYEAQQDKSGLPNDRFSAERPEGSISTLTIQRTEQRDSAMYRCASSVRPGQGGYTFGSGTRLTVV.

The chain carries TRBV7-8 and TRBJ1-2; 8 bases align to TRBD1. The germline CDR1 and CDR2 sequences are SGHVS and FQNEAQ. After removal of 5 bases from V and 3 bases from J, the junction contained 2 bases not matched to a gene. This CDR3 is 13 amino acids long. DNA of the CDR3: TGTGCCAGCAGCCGGACAGGGTACTATGGCTACACCTTC. Protein product: CASSRTGYYGYTF.

The CDR3 nucleotides read TGCAGCGTTCTATGGGGATTGAACACTGAAGCTTTCTTT. Its translation is CSVLWGLNTEAFF. The V gene is TRBV29-1, the J gene TRBJ1-1, with D uncertain. Germline V lookup: CDR1 SQVTM, CDR2 ANQGSEA. V lost 5 bases to trimming and J lost 0 bases, with 10 bases between them. The CDR3 is made up of 13 amino acids.

The gene calls are TRBV18 and TRBJ1-3; the match to TRBD1 covers 7 bases. Germline V gives CDR1 KGHSH, CDR2 LQKENI. The J segment lost 5 bases and the V segment lost 0 bases, leaving 1 base of the junction unmatched. The CDR3 has 14 amino acids. Written as DNA, the CDR3 is TGTGCCAGCTCACCACCGGGACAGAGAAACACCATATATTTT. Protein product: CASSPPGQRNTIYF.

This chain joins TRBV3-1 (or the pseudogene TRBV3-2) and TRBJ2-7; D is perhaps TRBD1 or TRBD2 (7 bases each). Germline-derived CDR1 and CDR2 are LGHDT and YNNKEL (reference sequence). The CDR3 is 15 amino acids. V was pared by 4 bases and J by 7 bases, with 20 bases between. The CDR3: CASSPQGGVGGEQYF. In DNA, the CDR3 is TGTGCCAGCAGCCCCCAGGGGGGGGTAGGGGGAGAGCAGTACTTC.